Each of the 11 T cell receptor beta chains below was sequenced from the same sample in a study of brain T cells in children with intractable seizures (dated by TCRdb to the early 2020s). The receptor library was made with the immunoSEQ multiplex PCR assay. The table was pulled from immuneACCESS by TCRdb, which kept in-frame rearrangements only. Such tables lose some clones; where checked, under half of the loss comes from unresolved V genes, and the rest has no known cause. The sample includes 62,000 or so clones, with roughly 95% observed a single time. Approximately 0.38% of the sample belongs to the ten largest clones. Taken with the paper, the label for time point translates to: resected brain tissue, or blood drawn just prior to surgery. Sequencing was performed on peripheral blood, taken at surgery. These receptors were collected from a boy under two years old with focal cortical dysplasia and intractable seizures.

The V and J genes are TRBV5-6 and TRBJ1-1; D gene ambiguous. The V gene lost 2 bases and the J gene lost 2 bases, with 7 bases spanning the gap. The CDR3 extends over 13 amino acids. Germline CDR1 is SGHDT and CDR2 is YYEEEE. In nucleotides, the CDR3 is TGTGCCAGCAGCTTAGCCGGTAACACTGAAGCTTTCTTT. Translated: CASSLAGNTEAFF.

This clone is a singleton in its sample. The chain has TRBV28 and TRBJ2-7; D is possibly TRBD2 (6 bases). The ends were cut back, 4 bases at V and 0 bases at J, with 13 bases in the middle. The CDR3 runs 15 residues. The germline gives CDR1 MDHEN, CDR2 SYDVKM. The CDR3: CASSSRGASSYEQYF. The CDR3 coding sequence is TGTGCCAGCAGTTCCCGCGGGGCTAGCTCCTACGAGCAGTACTTC.

The chain is built from TRBV2 and TRBJ2-4, with TRBD2 identical over 10 bases. Trimming took 8 bases from V and 6 from J; bases not matched to a gene: 10. The CDR3 covers 15 residues. The germline V gene encodes CDR1 SNHLY and CDR2 FYNNEI. The DNA of the CDR3 is TGTGCCAGCGGAACTAGCGGGGCGAGGGGAAACATTCAGTACTTC. The encoded protein is CASGTSGARGNIQYF.

This chain links TRBV4-2 with TRBJ1-3, with a weak D call TRBD1 (6 bases). Trimming shortened V by 4 bases and J by 0 bases, and 13 bases separated the two germline ends. The CDR3 extends over 16 amino acids. Germline lookup yields CDR1 LGHNA and CDR2 YNFKEQ. The CDR3 nucleotides are TGTGCCAGCAGCCTAAGGGAGGGGGGCTCTGGAAACACCATATATTTT. It translates to CASSLREGGSGNTIYF.

The rearrangement joins TRBV5-5 to TRBJ2-7; TRBD1 aligns across 10 bases. Germline V gives CDR1 SGHKS, CDR2 YYEKEE (reference sequence). The length of the CDR3 is 16 residues. V shed 4 bases, J shed 4 bases, and the junction held 11 bases outside the gene matches. The CDR3 DNA reads TGTGCCAGCAGCCCGAGGTTGGGGGGACAGGGGTACGAGCAGTACTTC. Translation: CASSPRLGGQGYEQYF.

The chain links TRBV19 to TRBJ2-2, with D maybe TRBD1 (6 bases). V dropped 1 base and J dropped 3 bases, with 12 bases sitting between them. CDR1 and CDR2 from the germline V gene are LNHDA and SQIVND (reference sequence). This CDR3 is built from 16 residues. For the CDR3, the DNA is TGTGCCAGTAGTATAGGTCTGGGGGCGTACACCGGGGAGCTGTTTTTT. It yields the protein CASSIGLGAYTGELFF.

The chain carries TRBV6-5 and TRBJ1-4, with 11 bases aligning to TRBD1. The V and J ends lost 2 bases and 7 bases, in that order; junction bases with no gene match: 0. The CDR3 runs 14 residues. Germline V CDR1 and CDR2: MNHEY, SVGAGI. The CDR3 reads CASSYGTGGEKLFF. CDR3 in DNA: TGTGCCAGCAGTTACGGGACAGGGGGTGAAAAACTGTTTTTT.

This rearrangement joins TRBV3-1 (or the pseudogene TRBV3-2) to TRBJ2-7, with 7 nucleotides matching TRBD1. Trimming removed 0 bases from V and 5 bases from J; junction bases left unmatched: 4. Germline CDR1 and CDR2: LGHDT and YNNKEL (reference sequence). The CDR3 contains 14 residues. This chain's CDR3 is CASSQETGNHEQYF. CDR3 coding DNA: TGTGCCAGCAGCCAAGAGACAGGGAACCACGAGCAGTACTTC.

This rearrangement joins TRBV15 to TRBJ1-3; no clear D. The length of the CDR3 is 12 residues. Trimming stripped 8 bases from V and 4 bases from J, with 9 bases between. Germline V gene lookup returns CDR1 LNHNV and CDR2 YYDKDF (reference sequence). The CDR3 sequence: CATRSTGNTIYF. In DNA, the CDR3 is TGTGCCACCCGTTCGACCGGAAACACCATATATTTT.

The chain links TRBV20-1 to TRBJ2-1, with 7 bases aligning to TRBD2. The CDR3 is 14 residues long. V trimming: 3 bases; J trimming: 2 bases; junction bases outside the gene matches: 4. Germline CDR1 reads DFQATT; CDR2 reads SNEGSKA (reference sequence). The CDR3, as DNA: TGCAGTGCTAGTTGGCTAGCGGCCTACAATGAGCAGTTCTTC. Encoded protein: CSASWLAAYNEQFF.

The chain carries TRBV4-1 and TRBJ2-7; no firm D call. This CDR3 has 17 amino acids. The V end lost 0 bases, the J end lost 3 bases, and 18 bases lay between the germline ends. Germline V gene lookup returns CDR1 MGHRA and CDR2 YSYEKL. CDR3: CASSQEVATAGRYEQYF. The DNA of the CDR3 is TGCGCCAGCAGCCAAGAAGTCGCCACGGCCGGACGCTACGAGCAGTACTTC.